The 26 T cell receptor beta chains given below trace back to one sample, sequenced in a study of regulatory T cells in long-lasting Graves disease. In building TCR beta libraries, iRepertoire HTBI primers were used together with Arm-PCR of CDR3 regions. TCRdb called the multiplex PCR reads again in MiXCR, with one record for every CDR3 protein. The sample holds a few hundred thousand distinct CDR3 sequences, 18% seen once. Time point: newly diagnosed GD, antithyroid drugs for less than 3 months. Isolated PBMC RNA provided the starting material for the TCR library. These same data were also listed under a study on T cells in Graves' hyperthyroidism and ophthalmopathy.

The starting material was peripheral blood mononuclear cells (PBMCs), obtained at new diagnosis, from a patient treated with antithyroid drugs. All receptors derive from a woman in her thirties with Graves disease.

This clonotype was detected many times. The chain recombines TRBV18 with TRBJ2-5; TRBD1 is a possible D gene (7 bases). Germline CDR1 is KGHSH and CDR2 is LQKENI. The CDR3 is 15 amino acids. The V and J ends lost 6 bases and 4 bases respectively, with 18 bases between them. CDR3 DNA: TGTGCCAGCTCCCCGGGGGACAGAGCAGGAGAGACCCAGTACTTC. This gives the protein CASSPGDRAGETQYF.

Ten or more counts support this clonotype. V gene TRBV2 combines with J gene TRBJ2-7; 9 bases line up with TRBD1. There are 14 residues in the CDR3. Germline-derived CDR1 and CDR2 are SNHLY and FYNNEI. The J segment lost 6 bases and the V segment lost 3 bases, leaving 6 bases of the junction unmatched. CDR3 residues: CASSDTGGFGEQYF. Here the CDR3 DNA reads TGTGCCAGCAGTGACACAGGGGGCTTCGGCGAGCAGTACTTC.

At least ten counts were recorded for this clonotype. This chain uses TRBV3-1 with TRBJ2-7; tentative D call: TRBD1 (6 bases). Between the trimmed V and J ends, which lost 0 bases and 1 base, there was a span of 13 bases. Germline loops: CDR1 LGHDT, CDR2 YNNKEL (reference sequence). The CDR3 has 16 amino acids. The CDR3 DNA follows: TGTGCCAGCAGCCAAGATCCCACAGGGTGGTCCTACGAGCAGTACTTC. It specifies CASSQDPTGWSYEQYF.

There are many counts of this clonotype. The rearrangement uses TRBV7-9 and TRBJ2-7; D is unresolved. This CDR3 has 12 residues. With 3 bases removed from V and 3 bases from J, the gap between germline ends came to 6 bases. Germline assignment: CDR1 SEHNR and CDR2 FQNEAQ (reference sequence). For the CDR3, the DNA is TGTGCCAGCAGCTTCGTGGACTACGAGCAGTACTTC. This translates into CASSFVDYEQYF.

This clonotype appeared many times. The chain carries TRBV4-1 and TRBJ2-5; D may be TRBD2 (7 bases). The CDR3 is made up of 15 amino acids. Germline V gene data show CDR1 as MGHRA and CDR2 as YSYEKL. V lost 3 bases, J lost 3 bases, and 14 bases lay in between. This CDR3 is CASSHSGGPKETQYF. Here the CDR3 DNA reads TGCGCCAGCAGCCATTCCGGGGGGCCAAAAGAGACCCAGTACTTC.

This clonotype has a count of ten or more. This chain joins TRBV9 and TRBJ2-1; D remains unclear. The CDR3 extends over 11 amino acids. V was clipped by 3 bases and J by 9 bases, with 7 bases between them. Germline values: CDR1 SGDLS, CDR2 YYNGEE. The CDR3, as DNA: TGTGCCAGCAGCGCCCTAACTGAGCAGTTCTTC. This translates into CASSALTEQFF.

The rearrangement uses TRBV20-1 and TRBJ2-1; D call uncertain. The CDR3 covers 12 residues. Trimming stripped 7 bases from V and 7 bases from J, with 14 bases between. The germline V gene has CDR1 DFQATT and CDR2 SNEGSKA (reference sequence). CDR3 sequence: CSVTNPLNEQFF. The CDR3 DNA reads TGCAGTGTCACTAACCCTTTAAATGAGCAGTTCTTC.

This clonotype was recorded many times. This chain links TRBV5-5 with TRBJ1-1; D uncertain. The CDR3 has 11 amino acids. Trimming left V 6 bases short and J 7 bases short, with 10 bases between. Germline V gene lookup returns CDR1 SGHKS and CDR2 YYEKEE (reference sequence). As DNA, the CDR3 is TGTGCCAGCACCACTTCCGGTGAAGCTTTCTTT. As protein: CASTTSGEAFF.

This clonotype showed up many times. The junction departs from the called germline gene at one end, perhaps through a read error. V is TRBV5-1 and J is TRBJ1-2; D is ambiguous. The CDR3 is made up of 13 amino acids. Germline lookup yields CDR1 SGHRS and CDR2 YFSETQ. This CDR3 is CASSSRRGSGYTF. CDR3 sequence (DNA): TGTGCCAGCAGCTCGCGGCGGGGTTCCGGCTACACCTTC.

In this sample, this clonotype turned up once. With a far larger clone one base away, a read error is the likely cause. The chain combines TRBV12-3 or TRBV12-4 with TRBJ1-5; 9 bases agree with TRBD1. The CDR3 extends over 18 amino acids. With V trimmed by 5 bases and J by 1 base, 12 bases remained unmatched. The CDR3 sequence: CASSAKQGAPVSNQPQHF. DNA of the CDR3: TGTGCCAGCAGTGCGAAACAGGGGGCCCCGGTGAGCAATCAGCCCCAGCATTTT.

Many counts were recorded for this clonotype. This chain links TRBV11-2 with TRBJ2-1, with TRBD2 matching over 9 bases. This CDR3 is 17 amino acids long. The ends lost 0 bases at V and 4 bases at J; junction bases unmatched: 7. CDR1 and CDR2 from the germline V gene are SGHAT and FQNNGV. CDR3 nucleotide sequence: TGTGCCAGCAGCTTAGATGAAACTAGCGGGCTATACAATGAGCAGTTCTTC. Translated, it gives CASSLDETSGLYNEQFF.

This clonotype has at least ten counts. Here the CDR3 DNA reads TGTGCCAGCAGCTTAGACAACACTGAAGCTTTCTTT. Translated: CASSLDNTEAFF. This sequence joins TRBV7-9 and TRBJ1-1; D not certain. V gave up 1 base and J gave up 2 bases, with 2 bases separating them. Per germline, CDR1 SEHNR and CDR2 FQNEAQ (reference sequence). The CDR3 is made up of 12 amino acids.

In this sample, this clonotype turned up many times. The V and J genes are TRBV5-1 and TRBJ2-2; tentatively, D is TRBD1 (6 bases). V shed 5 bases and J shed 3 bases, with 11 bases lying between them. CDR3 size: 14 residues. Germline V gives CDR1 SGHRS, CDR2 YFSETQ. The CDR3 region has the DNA TGCGCCAGCAGTAAACAGGGAGACACCGGGGAGCTGTTTTTT. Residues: CASSKQGDTGELFF.

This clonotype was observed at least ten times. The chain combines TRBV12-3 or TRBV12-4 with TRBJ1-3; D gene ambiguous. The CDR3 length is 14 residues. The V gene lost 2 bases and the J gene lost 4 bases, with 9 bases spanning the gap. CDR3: CASSLRASGNTIYF. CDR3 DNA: TGTGCCAGCAGTTTAAGGGCATCCGGAAACACCATATATTTT.

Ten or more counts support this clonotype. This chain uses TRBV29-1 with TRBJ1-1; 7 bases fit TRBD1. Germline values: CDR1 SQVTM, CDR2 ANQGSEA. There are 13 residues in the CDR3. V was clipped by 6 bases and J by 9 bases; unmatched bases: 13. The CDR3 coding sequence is TGCAGCGTGACAGGGACCGGTCCAGACAAAGCTTTCTTT. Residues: CSVTGTGPDKAFF.

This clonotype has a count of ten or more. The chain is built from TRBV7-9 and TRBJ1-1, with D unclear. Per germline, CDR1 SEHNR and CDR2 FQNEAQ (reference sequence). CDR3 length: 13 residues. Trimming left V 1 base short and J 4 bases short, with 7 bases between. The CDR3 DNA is TGTGCCAGCAGCTTAGAGGGTATCACTGAAGCTTTCTTT. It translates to CASSLEGITEAFF.

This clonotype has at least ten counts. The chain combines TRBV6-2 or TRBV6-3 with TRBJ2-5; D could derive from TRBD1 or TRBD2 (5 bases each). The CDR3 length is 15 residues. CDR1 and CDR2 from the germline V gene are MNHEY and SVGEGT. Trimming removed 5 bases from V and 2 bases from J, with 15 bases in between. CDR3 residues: CASSEDGGRQETQYF. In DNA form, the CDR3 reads TGTGCCAGCAGTGAAGATGGGGGAAGACAAGAGACCCAGTACTTC.

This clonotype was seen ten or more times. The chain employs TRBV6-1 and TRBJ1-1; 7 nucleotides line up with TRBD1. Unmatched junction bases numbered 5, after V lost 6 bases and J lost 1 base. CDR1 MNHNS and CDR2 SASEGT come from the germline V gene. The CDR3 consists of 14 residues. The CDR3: CASSSQGTNTEAFF. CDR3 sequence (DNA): TGTGCCAGCAGCTCACAGGGGACGAACACTGAAGCTTTCTTT.

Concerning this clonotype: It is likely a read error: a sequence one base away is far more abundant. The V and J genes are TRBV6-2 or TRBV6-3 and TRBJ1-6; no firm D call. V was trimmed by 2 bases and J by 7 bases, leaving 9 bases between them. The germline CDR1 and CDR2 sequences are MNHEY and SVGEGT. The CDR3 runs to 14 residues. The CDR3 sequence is CASSYRQVNSPLHF. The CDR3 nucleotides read TGTGCCAGCAGTTACCGCCAGGTCAATTCACCCCTCCACTTT.

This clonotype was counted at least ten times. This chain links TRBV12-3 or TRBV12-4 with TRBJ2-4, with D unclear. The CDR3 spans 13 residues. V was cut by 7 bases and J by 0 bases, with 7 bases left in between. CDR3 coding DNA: TGTGCCAGCAAGAACCTAGCCAAAAACATTCAGTACTTC. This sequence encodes CASKNLAKNIQYF.

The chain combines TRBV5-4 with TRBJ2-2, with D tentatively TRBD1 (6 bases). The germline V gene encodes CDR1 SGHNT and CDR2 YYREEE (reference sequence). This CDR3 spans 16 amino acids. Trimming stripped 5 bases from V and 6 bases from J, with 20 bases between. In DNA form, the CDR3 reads TGTGCCAGCAGTTTATTCCACAGGGCCCTCGCCGGGGAGCTGTTTTTT. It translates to CASSLFHRALAGELFF. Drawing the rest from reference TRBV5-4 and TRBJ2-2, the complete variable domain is ETGVTQSPTHLIKTRGQQVTLRCSSQSGHNTVSWYQQALGQGPQFIFQYYREEENGRGNFPPRFSGLQFPNYSSELNVNALELDDSALYLCASSLFHRALAGELFFGEGSRLTVL.

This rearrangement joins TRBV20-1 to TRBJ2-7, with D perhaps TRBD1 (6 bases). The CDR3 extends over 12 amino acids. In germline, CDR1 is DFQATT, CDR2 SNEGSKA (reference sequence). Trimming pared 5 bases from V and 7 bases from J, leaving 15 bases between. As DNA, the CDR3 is TGCAGTGCTGGAAGGACAGCGAGGGAGCAGTACTTC. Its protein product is CSAGRTAREQYF.

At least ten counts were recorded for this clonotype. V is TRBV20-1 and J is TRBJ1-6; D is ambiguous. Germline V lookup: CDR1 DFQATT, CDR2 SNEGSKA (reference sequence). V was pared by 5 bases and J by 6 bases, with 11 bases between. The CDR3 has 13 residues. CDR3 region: CSALQTPNSPLHF. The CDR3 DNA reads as TGCAGTGCTTTACAGACCCCTAATTCACCCCTCCACTTT.

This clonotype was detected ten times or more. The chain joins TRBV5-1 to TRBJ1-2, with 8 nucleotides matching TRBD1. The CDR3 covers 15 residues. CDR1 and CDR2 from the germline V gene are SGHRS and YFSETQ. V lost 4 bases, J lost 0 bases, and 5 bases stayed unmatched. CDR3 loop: CASSAGQGANYGYTF. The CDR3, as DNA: TGCGCCAGCAGCGCCGGACAGGGAGCTAACTATGGCTACACCTTC. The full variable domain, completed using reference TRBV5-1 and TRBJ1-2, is KAGVTQTPRYLIKTRGQQVTLSCSPISGHRSVSWYQQTPGQGLQFLFEYFSETQRNKGNFPGRFSGRQFSNSRSEMNVSTLELGDSALYLCASSAGQGANYGYTFGSGTRLTVV.

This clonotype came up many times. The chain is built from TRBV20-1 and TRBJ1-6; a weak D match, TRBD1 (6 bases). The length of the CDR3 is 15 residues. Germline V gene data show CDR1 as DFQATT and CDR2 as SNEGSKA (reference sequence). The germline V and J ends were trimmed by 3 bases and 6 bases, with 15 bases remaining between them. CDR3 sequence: CSASRTDRPNSPLHF. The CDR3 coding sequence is TGCAGTGCTAGCCGGACCGACAGGCCTAATTCACCCCTCCACTTT.

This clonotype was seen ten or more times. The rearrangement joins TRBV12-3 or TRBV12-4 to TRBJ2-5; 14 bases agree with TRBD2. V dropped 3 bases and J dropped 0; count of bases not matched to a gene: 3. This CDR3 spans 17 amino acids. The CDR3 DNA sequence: TGTGCCAGCAGTTTTGTGGGACTAGCGGGGGACCAAGAGACCCAGTACTTC. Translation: CASSFVGLAGDQETQYF.